This is a list of T cell receptor beta chains from one sample in a study of neurological immune-mediated disorders. TCRdb used MiXCR to reprocess the 5' RACE reads, holding one entry per CDR3 protein. This sample yields fewer than 85,000 distinct CDR3 sequences, of which 4.5% to 6% are seen a single time; roughly 2% belongs to the top ten. The specimen sequenced was PBMCs. Every receptor here comes from a woman aged 70-85 years with multiple sclerosis. The CDR3 runs from the conserved cysteine through the conserved F or W. D genes are given only for firm matches. For some rows the clone size is stated as once, few or many, or as a class when expanded; others skip it.

J: TRBJ2-7
size: many
D: NA
V: TRBV7-9
CDR3: CASSLAFEAQYF
DNA: TGTGCCAGCAGCTTAGCGTTTGAGGCGCAGTACTTC

J: TRBJ1-5
size: medium-sized
D: NA
V: TRBV3-1
CDR3: CASSQEGQPQHF
DNA: TGTGCCAGCAGCCAAGAAGGTCAGCCCCAGCATTTT

J: TRBJ1-2
size: many
D: TRBD1
V: TRBV20-1
CDR3: CSARETGAPYGYTF
DNA: TGCAGTGCTAGAGAGACAGGGGCACCCTATGGCTACACCTTC

J: TRBJ2-3
size: few
D: NA
V: TRBV6-6
CDR3: CASLSTDTQYF
DNA: TGTGCCAGCTTGAGCACAGATACGCAGTATTTT

J: TRBJ2-1
size: many
D: TRBD1
V: TRBV5-4
CDR3: CASSVGTANEQFF
DNA: TGTGCCAGCAGCGTAGGGACAGCTAATGAGCAGTTCTTC

J: TRBJ1-2
size: many
D: NA
V: TRBV20-1
CDR3: CSAVGGGYGYTF
DNA: TGCAGTGCCGTGGGGGGTGGCTATGGCTACACCTTC

J: TRBJ2-7
size: NA
D: NA
V: TRBV15
CDR3: CATSRDQGLGYEQYF
DNA: TGTGCCACCAGCAGAGATCAGGGTCTAGGGTACGAGCAGTACTTC

J: TRBJ2-7
size: few
D: TRBD2
V: TRBV20-1
CDR3: CSASSGRTYEQYF
DNA: TGCAGTGCTTCAAGCGGGAGGACCTACGAGCAGTACTTC

J: TRBJ2-1
size: many
D: NA
V: TRBV5-6
CDR3: CASSLYNREMDEQFF
DNA: TGTGCCAGCAGCTTGTATAACAGGGAGATGGATGAGCAGTTCTTC

J: TRBJ2-3
size: many
D: NA
V: TRBV7-9
CDR3: CASSLNSGADTQYF
DNA: TGTGCCAGCAGCTTAAATAGTGGGGCAGATACGCAGTATTTT

J: TRBJ2-1
size: many
D: TRBD1
V: TRBV6-4
CDR3: CASSMDRGRDNEQFF
DNA: TGTGCCAGCAGCATGGACAGGGGAAGGGACAATGAGCAGTTCTTC

J: TRBJ2-1
size: many
D: NA
V: TRBV5-1
CDR3: CASSFGSASSYNEQFF
DNA: TGCGCCAGCAGCTTCGGCAGCGCGAGCTCCTACAATGAGCAGTTCTTC

J: TRBJ1-3
size: many
D: NA
V: TRBV20-1
CDR3: CSARVGAGGNTIYF
DNA: TGCAGTGCTAGAGTTGGGGCCGGTGGAAACACCATATATTTT

J: TRBJ1-2
size: many
D: TRBD1
V: TRBV5-1
CDR3: CASSPQAGGGGYTF
DNA: TGCGCCAGCAGCCCCCAGGCAGGGGGCGGTGGCTACACCTTC

J: TRBJ1-2
size: many
D: NA
V: TRBV10-3
CDR3: CAISVLGAWGYTF
DNA: TGTGCCATCAGTGTCTTGGGCGCTTGGGGCTACACCTTC